This TCR beta chain was captured by sequencing in a study of blood T cell repertoires in COVID-19. Overall study context: Spain, Italy and the United States supplied samples that represented acute and convalescent COVID-19.

Original analysis: For nucleated cells, counts were estimated from reference gene primer amplification. Sequencing was performed with immunoSEQ multiplex PCR; in TCRdb, only in-frame clones are kept and a portion is missing. The DNA was the basis for D and trimming; V, J and clone size are from that table. Here the sample spans over 65,000 clones, about nine tenths being singletons. Germline V CDR1 and CDR2: ENHRY, SYGVKD. The CDR3 is 16 amino acids. J gave up 3 bases and V 6 bases, and 7 bases lay outside the gene matches. This TCR derives from a human donor in a cohort sampled during active COVID-19. What was sequenced was peripheral blood. This chain uses TRBV10-3 with TRBJ1-4; 10 bases align to TRBD1. The CDR3 is CAIRTSGTGANEKLFF. CDR3 DNA sequence: TGTGCCATCAGGACCTCTGGGACAGGGGCTAATGAAAAACTGTTTTTT.